Presented here are 5 T cell receptor beta chains from one specimen sequenced in a study of a mutant IDH1 vaccine in newly diagnosed glioma. Libraries were prepared by immunoSEQ multiplex PCR; TCRdb keeps only in-frame clonotypes and omits some of them. The sample shows 35,000 to 45,000 clones, approximately 90% of them seen only once. The antigens of these receptors remain unknown. Time point denoted: week 5, during vaccination. Every vaccination contained 300 ug of the mutant IDH1 20-mer peptide and was paired with topical imiquimod. Sample: PBMCs, taken from a glioma patient whose treatment included an IDH1 peptide vaccine. The receptors shown here come from a man aged 45-65 years with glioma.

The chain carries TRBV7-9 and TRBJ1-3; the D is unclear. Between the trimmed V and J ends, which lost 6 bases and 0 bases, there was a span of 12 bases. CDR1 and CDR2 from the germline V gene are SEHNR and FQNEAQ (reference sequence). The CDR3 is 15 amino acids. CDR3 nucleotide sequence: TGTGCCAGCAGTCTCGACGGAAACTCTGGAAACACCATATATTTT. This translates into CASSLDGNSGNTIYF.

V is TRBV6-4 and J is TRBJ2-2; D not resolved. The germline gives CDR1 MRHNA, CDR2 SNTAGT. Deletions cut 8 bases from V and 3 bases from J, with 13 bases between. This CDR3 has 14 amino acids. The CDR3 DNA reads as TGTGCCAGCCAGACGGACGTATACACCGGGGAGCTGTTTTTT. It is translated as CASQTDVYTGELFF.

The chain joins TRBV25-1 to TRBJ2-5, with D tentatively TRBD1 or TRBD2 (6 bases each). Germline lookup yields CDR1 MGHDK and CDR2 SYGVNS. The CDR3 totals 13 residues. With 7 bases removed from V and 5 bases from J, the gap between germline ends came to 14 bases. The CDR3 nucleotides are TGTGCCAGCAACTCGTGGGGGGCTGAGACCCAGTACTTC. Translation gives CASNSWGAETQYF.

The gene calls are TRBV2 and TRBJ2-3; D perhaps matches TRBD1 (6 bases). CDR3 length: 17 residues. CDR1 and CDR2 (germline): SNHLY, FYNNEI. V dropped 4 bases and J dropped 5 bases, with 22 bases sitting between them. CDR3 nucleotides: TGTGCCAGCAGTGCGGGACACCGGACGGCCACGGGAGATACGCAGTATTTT. Residues: CASSAGHRTATGDTQYF.

This sequence joins TRBV30 and TRBJ2-1, with TRBD2 identical over 9 bases. V shed 7 bases, J shed 10 bases, and the junction held 14 bases outside the gene matches. The CDR3 covers 14 residues. The germline V gene has CDR1 GTSNPN and CDR2 SVGIG (reference sequence). This CDR3 is CASYTPGLAFEQFF. CDR3 nucleotides: TGTGCCTCTTATACACCGGGACTAGCCTTCGAGCAGTTCTTC.